This T cell receptor beta chain stems from a study of cytomegalovirus exposure and HLA in healthy donors. Study details: Inside one of the first data releases sat around 77 million unique TCRs taken from HLA-typed donors. General observations from the study: Certain indistinguishable V segments, among them TRBV6-2 and TRBV6-3, were excluded. Presence/absence analyses rested on an assumption that sequencing depth was roughly uniform across donors.

PCR primers comprised 60 Vbeta and 13 Jbeta primers. Produced via immunoSEQ multiplex PCR; TCRdb's table is partial and in-frame only. The sample shows 85,000 to 130,000 clones, around 82% of them seen only once. A remark on this clone: The antigen remains undetermined.

Trimming pared 0 bases from V and 5 bases from J, leaving 17 bases between. CDR3 size: 17 residues. The germline V gene has CDR1 SGHDT and CDR2 YYEEEE. This chain connects TRBV5-6 to TRBJ1-4; D may be TRBD1 (5 bases). The receptor was isolated from a man aged 50 to 59 in good health and CMV-seronegative. The source material was PBMCs. The CDR3 region has the DNA TGTGCCAGCAGCTTGGAAGCGCGGAGGGGTTCGAATGAAAAACTGTTTTTT. This gives the protein CASSLEARRGSNEKLFF.